This entry features one TCR beta chain sequence. The CDR3 extends over 16 amino acids. The ends lost 5 bases at V and 8 bases at J; junction bases unmatched: 11. Germline CDR1 reads LNHNV; CDR2 reads YYDKDF (reference sequence). Assay: immunoSEQ multiplex PCR; the TCRdb copy retains only in-frame clones and omits some. The sample yields more than 60,000 clones, roughly 88% seen once. This specimen comes from a study of Tregs in tolerant kidney transplant recipients. The sequence came from a human donor who received a combined kidney and bone marrow transplant. The sequences come from Tregs from blood, collected before the transplant. The chain recombines TRBV15 with TRBJ1-6, with 8 bases lining up with TRBD1. CDR3 residues: CATSRSRDRRDSPLHF. The CDR3 bases are TGTGCCACCAGCCGCTCGAGGGACAGGAGGGATTCACCCCTCCACTTT.